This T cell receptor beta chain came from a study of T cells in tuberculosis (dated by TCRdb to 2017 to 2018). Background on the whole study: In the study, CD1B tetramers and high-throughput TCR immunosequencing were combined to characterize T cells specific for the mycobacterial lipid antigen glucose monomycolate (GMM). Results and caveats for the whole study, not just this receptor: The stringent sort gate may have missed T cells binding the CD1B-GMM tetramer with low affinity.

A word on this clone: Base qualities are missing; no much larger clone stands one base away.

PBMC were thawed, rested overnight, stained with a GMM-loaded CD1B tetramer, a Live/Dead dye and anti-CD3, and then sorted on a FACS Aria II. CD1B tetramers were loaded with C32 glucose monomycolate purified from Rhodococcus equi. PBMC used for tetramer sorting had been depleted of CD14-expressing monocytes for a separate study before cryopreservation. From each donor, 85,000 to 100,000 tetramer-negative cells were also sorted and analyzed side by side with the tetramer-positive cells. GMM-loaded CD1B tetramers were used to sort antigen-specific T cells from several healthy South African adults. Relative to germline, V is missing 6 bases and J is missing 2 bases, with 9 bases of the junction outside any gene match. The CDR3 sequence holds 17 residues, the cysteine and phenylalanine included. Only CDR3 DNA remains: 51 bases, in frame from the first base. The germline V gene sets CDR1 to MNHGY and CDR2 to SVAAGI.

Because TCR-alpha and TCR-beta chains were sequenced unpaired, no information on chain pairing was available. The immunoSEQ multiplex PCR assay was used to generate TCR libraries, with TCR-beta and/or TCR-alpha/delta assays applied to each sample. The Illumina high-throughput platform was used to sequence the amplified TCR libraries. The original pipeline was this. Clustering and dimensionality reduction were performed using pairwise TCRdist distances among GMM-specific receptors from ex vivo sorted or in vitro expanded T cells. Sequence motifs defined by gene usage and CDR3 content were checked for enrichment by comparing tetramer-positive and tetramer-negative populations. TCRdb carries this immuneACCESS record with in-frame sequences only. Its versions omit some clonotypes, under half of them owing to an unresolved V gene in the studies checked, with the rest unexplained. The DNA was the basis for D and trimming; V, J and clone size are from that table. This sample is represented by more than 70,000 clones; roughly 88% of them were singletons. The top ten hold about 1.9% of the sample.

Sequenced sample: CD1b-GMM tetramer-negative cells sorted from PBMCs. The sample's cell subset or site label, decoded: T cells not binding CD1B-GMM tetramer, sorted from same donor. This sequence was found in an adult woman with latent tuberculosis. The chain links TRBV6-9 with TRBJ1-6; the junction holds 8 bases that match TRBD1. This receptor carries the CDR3 CASSQPPDRAYNSPLHF. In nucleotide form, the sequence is TGTGCCAGCAGCCAACCCCCGGACAGGGCCTATAATTCACCCCTCCACTTT.